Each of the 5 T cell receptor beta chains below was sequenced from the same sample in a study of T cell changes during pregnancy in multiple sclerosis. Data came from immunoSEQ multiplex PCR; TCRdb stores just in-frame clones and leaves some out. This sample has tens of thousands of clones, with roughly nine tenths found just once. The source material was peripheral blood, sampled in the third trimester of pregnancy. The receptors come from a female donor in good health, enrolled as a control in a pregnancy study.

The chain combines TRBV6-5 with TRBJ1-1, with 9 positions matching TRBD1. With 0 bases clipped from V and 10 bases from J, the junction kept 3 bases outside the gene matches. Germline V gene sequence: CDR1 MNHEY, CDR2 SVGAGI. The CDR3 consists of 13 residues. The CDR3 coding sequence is TGTGCCAGCAGTTACTCGGGGACAGGGAGAGCTTTCTTT. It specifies CASSYSGTGRAFF.

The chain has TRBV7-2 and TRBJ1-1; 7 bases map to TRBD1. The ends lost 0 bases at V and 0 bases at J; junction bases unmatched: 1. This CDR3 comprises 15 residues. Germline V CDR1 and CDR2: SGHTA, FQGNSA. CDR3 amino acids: CASSLAGGLNTEAFF. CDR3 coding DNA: TGTGCCAGCAGCTTAGCAGGGGGCCTGAACACTGAAGCTTTCTTT.

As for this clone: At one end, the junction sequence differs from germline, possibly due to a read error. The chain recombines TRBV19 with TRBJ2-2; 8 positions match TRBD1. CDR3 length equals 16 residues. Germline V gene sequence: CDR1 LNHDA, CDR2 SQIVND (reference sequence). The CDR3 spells CASSRRDRGNTGELFF. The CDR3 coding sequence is TGTGCCAGCAGTAGAAGAGACAGGGGTAACACCGGGGAGCTGTTTTTT.

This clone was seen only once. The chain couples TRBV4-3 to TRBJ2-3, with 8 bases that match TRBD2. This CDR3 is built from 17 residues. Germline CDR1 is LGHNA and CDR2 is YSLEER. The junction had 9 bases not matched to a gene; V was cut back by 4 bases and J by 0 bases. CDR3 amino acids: CASSLQVASGSTDTQYF. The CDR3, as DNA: TGCGCCAGCAGCCTCCAGGTGGCTAGCGGGAGCACAGATACGCAGTATTTT.

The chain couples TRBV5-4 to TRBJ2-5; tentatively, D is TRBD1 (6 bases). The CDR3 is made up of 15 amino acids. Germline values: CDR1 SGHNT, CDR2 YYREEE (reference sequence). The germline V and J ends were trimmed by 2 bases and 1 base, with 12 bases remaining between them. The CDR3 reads CASSFTGTLQETQYF. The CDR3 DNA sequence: TGTGCCAGCAGCTTTACCGGGACACTCCAAGAGACCCAGTACTTC.